Listed here are 9 T cell receptor beta chains from one sample, sequenced in a study of vaccination effects on CD4 cells after COVID-19. In the ViraFEST assay, antigen-specific CD4+ clonotypes were identified by expansion after peptide-pool stimulation. Following a roughly ten-day culture, CD4+ T cells were purified. Clones were read by immunoSEQ multiplex PCR, and TCRdb kept only the in-frame ones, dropping some. The sample lists tens of thousands of clones, roughly 79% seen once, with about 2.7% in the top ten. These receptors are not linked to any known antigen. The sample here was CD4+ T cells from PBMCs cultured with HCoV-229E spike peptides, taken before COVID-19 vaccination. The receptors originated from a human donor who received a COVID-19 vaccine.

The chain recombines TRBV10-3 with TRBJ1-1; D might be TRBD1 (5 bases). Germline V gene lookup returns CDR1 ENHRY and CDR2 SYGVKD. The ends were cut back, 3 bases at V and 1 base at J, with 18 bases in the middle. The CDR3 consists of 17 residues. The CDR3 nucleotides read TGTGCCATCAGTGATTGGGGGTCAGTGGAAGGGAACACTGAAGCTTTCTTT. This sequence encodes CAISDWGSVEGNTEAFF.

This chain links TRBV27 with TRBJ1-4; 8 bases are shared with TRBD1. V was clipped by 4 bases and J by 2 bases; unmatched bases: 3. The CDR3 covers 15 residues. CDR1 is MNHEY and CDR2 is SMNVEV in the germline V gene (reference sequence). The CDR3 region has the DNA TGTGCCAGCAGTTCGACAGGGGACACTAATGAAAAACTGTTTTTT. Protein: CASSSTGDTNEKLFF.

The rearrangement uses TRBV7-8 and TRBJ2-4, with a tentative D call TRBD2 (6 bases). CDR1 SGHVS and CDR2 FQNEAQ come from the germline V gene. The germline V and J ends were trimmed by 1 base and 1 base, with 14 bases remaining between them. This CDR3 contains 17 residues. The CDR3 loop reads CASSLVLGGSAKNIQYF. DNA of the CDR3: TGTGCCAGCAGCTTAGTGTTGGGGGGTTCGGCCAAAAACATTCAGTACTTC.

The CDR3 reads CAIRSGHATEAFF. CDR3 nucleotide sequence: TGTGCCATCAGGTCGGGCCATGCAACTGAAGCTTTCTTT. The V gene is TRBV10-3, the J gene TRBJ1-1; unclear D gene. Germline V gene data show CDR1 as ENHRY and CDR2 as SYGVKD. The CDR3 contains 13 residues. The V gene lost 6 bases and the J gene lost 5 bases, with 13 bases spanning the gap.

The chain links TRBV15 to TRBJ1-4, with 9 bases aligning to TRBD1. This CDR3 region has 16 residues. Per germline, CDR1 LNHNV and CDR2 YYDKDF (reference sequence). J was trimmed by 2 bases and V by 0 bases; bases with no gene match: 1. The CDR3 nucleotides read TGTGCCACCAGCAGAGAACAGGGGGCCACTAATGAAAAACTGTTTTTT. Its protein is CATSREQGATNEKLFF.

This rearrangement joins TRBV19 to TRBJ2-3; D is unresolved. This CDR3 has 13 residues. Trimming removed 3 bases at V and 3 bases at J, with 7 bases between. Germline CDR1 reads LNHDA; CDR2 reads SQIVND (reference sequence). The CDR3, as DNA: TGTGCCAGTAGTATGACCGTTACAGATACGCAGTATTTT. Protein product: CASSMTVTDTQYF.

V usage is TRBV18 and J usage is TRBJ1-5; the D is unclear. V dropped 8 bases and J dropped 0 bases, with 8 bases sitting between them. CDR1 is KGHSH, CDR2 LQKENI, per germline. This CDR3 comprises 13 residues. CDR3 DNA: TGTGCCAGCCGCGGGGATAGCAATCAGCCCCAGCATTTT. It encodes CASRGDSNQPQHF.

Only a few counts were recorded for this clone. DNA for the CDR3: TGTGCCAGCAGCTTAGTCGGAGGTTTCGGGGAGCTGTTTTTT. Its protein is CASSLVGGFGELFF. The chain has TRBV7-2 and TRBJ2-2; TRBD2 might be the D (5 bases). The CDR3 is 14 residues long. Germline V gives CDR1 SGHTA, CDR2 FQGNSA. The V gene lost 1 base and the J gene lost 7 bases, with 10 bases spanning the gap.

The CDR3 protein is CSARVGGGDNEQFF. In DNA, the CDR3 is TGCAGCGCCCGAGTAGGGGGAGGGGACAATGAGCAGTTCTTC. V and J are TRBV29-1 and TRBJ2-1; possibly TRBD2 for D (7 bases). The CDR3 is 14 amino acids. Trimming took off 7 bases at V and 5 bases at J, with 18 bases between the two ends. The V gene's germline CDR1 is SQVTM and CDR2 ANQGSEA.